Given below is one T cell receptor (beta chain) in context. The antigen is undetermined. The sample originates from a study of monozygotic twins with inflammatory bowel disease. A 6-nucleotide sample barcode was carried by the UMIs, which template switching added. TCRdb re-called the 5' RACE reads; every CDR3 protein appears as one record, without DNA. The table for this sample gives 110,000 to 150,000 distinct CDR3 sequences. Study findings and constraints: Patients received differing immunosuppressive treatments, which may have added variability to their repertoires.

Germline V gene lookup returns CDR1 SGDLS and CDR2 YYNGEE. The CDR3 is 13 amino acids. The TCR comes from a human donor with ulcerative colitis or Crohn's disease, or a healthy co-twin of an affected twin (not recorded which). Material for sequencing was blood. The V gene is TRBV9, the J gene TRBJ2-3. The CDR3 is CASSVAESDTQYF. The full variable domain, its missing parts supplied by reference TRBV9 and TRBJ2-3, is DSGVTQTPKHLITATGQRVTLRCSPRSGDLSVYWYQQSLDQGLQFLIQYYNGEERAKGNILERFSAQQFPDLHSELNLSSLELGDSALYFCASSVAESDTQYFGPGTRLTVL.